The 20 T cell receptor beta chains below all came from one sample that was sequenced in a study of shared clonotypes between healthy human individuals. Assay used: immunoSEQ multiplex PCR; TCRdb lists only in-frame clones, some missing. The sample has over 2 million clones, less than 95% seen once. What was sequenced was naive CD4+ T cells from PBMCs. Subset indicated: CD45RA+ positively selected. The receptors derive from a man aged 18-30 years in good health. Some clones in this sample may be carry-over from other donors' samples.

V is TRBV23-1 and J is TRBJ2-7; D perhaps matches TRBD1 (6 bases). TRBV23-1 is reported as an ORF; its role is uncertain. The CDR3 length is 18 residues. The ends were cut back, 2 bases at V and 0 bases at J, with 20 bases in the middle. The CDR3 DNA sequence: TGCGCCAGCAGTCAAGCCTTTACAGGGACCGATAGCTCCTACGAGCAGTACTTC. Translation: CASSQAFTGTDSSYEQYF.

The genes are TRBV9 and TRBJ2-7; weak D call: TRBD1 (7 bases). Trimming took off 4 bases at V and 1 base at J, with 18 bases between the two ends. Germline CDR1 and CDR2: SGDLS and YYNGEE. This CDR3 contains 16 residues. The CDR3 nucleotides read TGTGCCAGCAGCTCGGGAGACAGGGATAGATCCTACGAGCAGTACTTC. It specifies CASSSGDRDRSYEQYF.

The chain couples TRBV6-1 to TRBJ2-3, with D tentatively TRBD1 or TRBD2 (5 bases each). This CDR3 region has 15 residues. The germline V gene has CDR1 MNHNS and CDR2 SASEGT. In nucleotides, the CDR3 is TGTTCCTCCTTAAAGTGGGGGATTAGGGCAGATACGCAGTATTTT. As protein: CSSLKWGIRADTQYF.

This sequence joins TRBV2 and TRBJ2-7; no clear D. Germline loops: CDR1 SNHLY, CDR2 FYNNEI. The CDR3 has 12 amino acids. V lost 7 bases and J 0 bases, leaving 7 bases between the germline ends. This CDR3 is CASKADSYEQYF. The DNA for the CDR3 is TGTGCCAGCAAGGCAGACTCCTACGAGCAGTACTTC. Full variable domain (rest looked up from reference TRBV2 and TRBJ2-7): EPEVTQTPSHQVTQMGQEVILRCVPISNHLYFYWYRQILGQKVEFLVSFYNNEISEKSEIFDDQFSVERPDGSNFTLKIRSTKLEDSAMYFCASKADSYEQYFGPGTRLTVT.

The chain joins TRBV27 to TRBJ2-1, with no clear D. Germline V lookup: CDR1 MNHEY, CDR2 SMNVEV (reference sequence). V was clipped by 6 bases and J by 5 bases, with 14 bases between them. The CDR3 is made up of 14 amino acids. As DNA, the CDR3 is TGTGCCAGCAGAGAGATTTTCCGGGACAATGAGCAGTTCTTC. This encodes CASREIFRDNEQFF.

This clone appeared a single time. This chain joins TRBV5-1 and TRBJ1-1, with 8 positions matching TRBD1. The CDR3 runs to 13 residues. CDR1 is SGHRS, CDR2 YFSETQ, per germline. The ends lost 4 bases at V and 7 bases at J; junction bases unmatched: 6. The CDR3 here is CASSLRTGYEAFF. The CDR3 DNA follows: TGCGCCAGCAGCCTGCGGACAGGGTATGAAGCTTTCTTT.

This chain uses TRBV9 with TRBJ1-1; weak D call: TRBD1 (5 bases). Between the trimmed V and J ends, which lost 3 bases and 1 base, there was a span of 13 bases. This CDR3 comprises 15 residues. CDR1 and CDR2 (germline): SGDLS, YYNGEE. The CDR3 DNA follows: TGTGCCAGCAGCGCGACCGGGACCCCGAACACTGAAGCTTTCTTT. Translating it yields CASSATGTPNTEAFF.

This clone was counted a single time. The rearrangement joins TRBV28 to TRBJ2-7; D is uncertain. The CDR3 sequence is 12 residues long. The V gene lost 5 bases and the J gene lost 12 bases, with 17 bases spanning the gap. Germline CDR1 reads MDHEN; CDR2 reads SYDVKM. The CDR3 bases are TGTGCCAGCAGTCCCGGACCACGAGAAAGGTACTTC. Translation gives CASSPGPRERYF.

This rearrangement joins TRBV28 to TRBJ2-1, with 7 nucleotides matching TRBD2. J gave up 0 bases and V 4 bases, and 9 bases lay outside the gene matches. The CDR3 is made up of 17 amino acids. Germline assignment: CDR1 MDHEN and CDR2 SYDVKM. The CDR3 loop is CASSSLGGSPSYNEQFF. Here the CDR3 DNA reads TGTGCCAGCAGTTCCCTGGGCGGGAGCCCCTCCTACAATGAGCAGTTCTTC.

This clone was found once. CDR3 loop: CASSSDGVGGRGYTF. DNA of the CDR3: TGTGCCAGCAGCTCGGACGGGGTTGGGGGAAGAGGCTACACCTTC. The rearrangement links TRBV7-3 to TRBJ1-2, with a possible D match to TRBD1 (5 bases). The CDR3 is 15 residues long. Trimming took off 4 bases at V and 8 bases at J, with 20 bases between the two ends. Germline CDR1 SGHTA, CDR2 FQGTGA.

The rearrangement uses TRBV4-1 and TRBJ1-4, with TRBD1 matching over 9 bases. This CDR3 is 22 amino acids long. From germline, CDR1 is MGHRA and CDR2 YSYEKL. V lost 1 base and J lost 8; bases outside the gene matches: 26. The DNA for the CDR3 is TGCGCCAGCAGCCAAGGATATCGCATCTCGGTCACTTACAGGGGGCAAGGCGAAAAACTGTTTTTT. Translation gives CASSQGYRISVTYRGQGEKLFF.

With respect to this clone: A single base separates this from a much larger clone, so it may be a read error. The gene calls are TRBV13 and TRBJ1-1; D call uncertain. The germline V gene encodes CDR1 PRHDT and CDR2 FYEKMQ (reference sequence). V gave up 3 bases and J gave up 1 base, with 0 bases separating them. The CDR3 is 11 amino acids. CDR3 sequence (DNA): TGTGCCAGCAGCTTGAACACTGAAGCTTTCTTT. It encodes CASSLNTEAFF.

V is TRBV5-1 and J is TRBJ1-1, with a weak D call TRBD1 (5 bases). Germline CDR1 and CDR2: SGHRS and YFSETQ. The V end was cut by 7 bases, the J end by 1 base, with 14 bases between. The CDR3 has 14 residues. Here the CDR3 reads CASSEGSPNTEAFF. Written as DNA, the CDR3 is TGCGCCAGCTCAGAGGGGTCCCCGAACACTGAAGCTTTCTTT.

V and J are TRBV28 and TRBJ1-2, with a weak D call TRBD1 (6 bases). CDR1 and CDR2 from the germline V gene are MDHEN and SYDVKM. CDR3 length equals 15 residues. Trimming stripped 5 bases from V and 2 bases from J, with 15 bases between. The CDR3 coding sequence is TGTGCCAGCAGTCCACCCTGGACAGTAAACTATGGCTACACCTTC. Protein: CASSPPWTVNYGYTF.

In regard to this clone: The sample carries other DNA sequences with the same CDR3. The chain has TRBV29-1 and TRBJ1-1; D gene unclear. This CDR3 has 11 amino acids. CDR1 is SQVTM, CDR2 ANQGSEA, per germline. Trimming shortened V by 4 bases and J by 1 base, and 4 bases separated the two germline ends. In DNA form, the CDR3 reads TGCAGCGTTGTCGGGAACACTGAAGCTTTCTTT. Translating it yields CSVVGNTEAFF.

The CDR3 sequence is CASSPQNGQGTEAFF. DNA of the CDR3: TGTGCCAGCTCACCACAAAACGGACAGGGGACTGAAGCTTTCTTT. V and J are TRBV18 and TRBJ1-1; 9 nucleotides match TRBD1. Germline loops: CDR1 KGHSH, CDR2 LQKENI. V shed 1 base, J shed 5 bases, and the junction held 5 bases outside the gene matches. The CDR3 is 15 amino acids.

V usage is TRBV4-3 and J usage is TRBJ1-2, with D uncertain. The CDR3 runs to 14 residues. The V end was cut by 0 bases, the J end by 8 bases, with 13 bases between. Germline V CDR1 and CDR2: LGHNA, YSLEER. CDR3 DNA sequence: TGCGCCAGCAGCCAAGATCCGTTCGGGTTAGGCTACACCTTC. It translates to CASSQDPFGLGYTF.

This clone was found a few times. V and J are TRBV7-6 and TRBJ1-1; D gene ambiguous. Between the trimmed V and J ends, which lost 3 bases and 0 bases, there was a span of 11 bases. This CDR3 has 15 residues. Germline CDR1 and CDR2: SGHVS and FNYEAQ. The CDR3 DNA follows: TGTGCCAGCAGCTTCTCGGGAGGGTTGAACACTGAAGCTTTCTTT. Its protein product is CASSFSGGLNTEAFF. The full variable domain, completed using reference TRBV7-6 and TRBJ1-1, is GAGVSQSPRYKVTKRGQDVALRCDPISGHVSLYWYRQALGQGPEFLTYFNYEAQQDKSGLPNDRFSAERPEGSISTLTIQRTEQRDSAMYRCASSFSGGLNTEAFFGQGTRLTVV.

The chain joins TRBV6-1 to TRBJ2-1; TRBD2 aligns across 14 bases. Germline loops: CDR1 MNHNS, CDR2 SASEGT. Germline trimming cut 4 bases from V and 15 bases from J; bases unmatched to any gene: 8. The CDR3 runs 14 residues. The CDR3 is CASSATSGRATGFF. The CDR3 nucleotides are TGTGCCAGCAGTGCGACTAGCGGGAGGGCCACGGGGTTCTTC.

This clone showed up just a few times. This sequence joins TRBV14 and TRBJ1-1; no reliable D call. The V gene's germline CDR1 is SGHDN and CDR2 FVKESK. The V end was cut by 1 base, the J end by 4 bases, with 13 bases between. This CDR3 has 15 residues. Written as DNA, the CDR3 is TGTGCCAGCAGCCAAGTCTGGGTCGAGGGCACTGAAGCTTTCTTT. Translated, it gives CASSQVWVEGTEAFF.